This T cell receptor beta chain was profiled in a study of early T cells in non-severe SARS-CoV-2 infection. At the level of the study: Investigators sequenced bulk RNA drawn from unsorted whole blood, and chains remained unpaired.

Study observations and caveats: Clonotype matching in VDJdb favored anti-spike CD8 responses and did not capture private and CD4 specificities.

Only a few counts were recorded for this clonotype. Its antigen is still unknown. Individual cDNA molecules were tagged with unique molecular identifiers. TCRdb re-called the 5' RACE reads with MiXCR, one entry per CDR3 protein. The table records about 68,000 distinct CDR3 sequences, approximately 12% of them present only once. Trimming shortened V by 7 bases and J by 5 bases, and 14 bases separated the two germline ends. This CDR3 region has 13 residues. This chain links TRBV12-3 or TRBV12-4 with TRBJ2-5, with D perhaps TRBD2 (6 bases). Source material: whole blood. The TCR was taken from an adult who was a healthcare worker with PCR-confirmed SARS-CoV-2 infection or an uninfected control (not recorded which). CDR3 sequence (DNA): TGTGCCAGCATAAAAGGCGGGACGGAGACCCAGTACTTC. It is translated as CASIKGGTETQYF.